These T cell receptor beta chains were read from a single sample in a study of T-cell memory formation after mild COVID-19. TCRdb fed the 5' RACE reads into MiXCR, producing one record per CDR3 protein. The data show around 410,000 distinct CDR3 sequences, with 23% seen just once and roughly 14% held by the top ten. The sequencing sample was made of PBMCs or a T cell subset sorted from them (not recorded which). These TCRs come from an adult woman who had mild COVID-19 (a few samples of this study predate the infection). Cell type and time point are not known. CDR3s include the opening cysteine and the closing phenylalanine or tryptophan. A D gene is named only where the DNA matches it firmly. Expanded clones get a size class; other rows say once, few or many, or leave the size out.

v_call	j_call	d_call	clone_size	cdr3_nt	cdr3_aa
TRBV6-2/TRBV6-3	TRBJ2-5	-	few	TGTGCCAGCAGTTATTATAGCCGAGAGACCCAGTACTTC	CASSYYSRETQYF
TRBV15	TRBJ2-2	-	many	TGTGCCACCAGCAGAGGCACCGCCACCCGGGCCTTTCGAGCGGGGGAGCTGTTTTTT	CATSRGTATRAFRAGELFF
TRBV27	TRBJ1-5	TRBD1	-	TGTGCCAGCAGGGATGCCATGACAGGGACTAAACAGCCCCAGCATTTT	CASRDAMTGTKQPQHF
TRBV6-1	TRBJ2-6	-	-	TGTGCCAGCAGGGCAACAGACTCTGGGGCCAACGTCCTGACTTTC	CASRATDSGANVLTF
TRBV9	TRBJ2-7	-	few	TGTGCCAGCAGTCCACTGATCCGGGACAACGAGCAGTACTTC	CASSPLIRDNEQYF
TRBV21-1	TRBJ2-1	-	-	TGTGCCAGCACTAGAGCAGGCTTCCACCCCCAGGGTGAGAATGAGCAGTTCTTC	CASTRAGFHPQGENEQFF
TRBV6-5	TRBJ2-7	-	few	TGTGCCAGCAGTTACTCGGGATTCTACGAGCAGTACTTC	CASSYSGFYEQYF
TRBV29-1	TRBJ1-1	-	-	TGCAGCGTTGGATATGACACTGAAGCTTTCTTT	CSVGYDTEAFF
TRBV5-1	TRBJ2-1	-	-	TGCGCCAGCAGCTTGGGCCAGGGTGCCAGTGAGCAGTTCTTC	CASSLGQGASEQFF
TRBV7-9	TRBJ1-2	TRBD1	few	TGTGCCAGCATCACCGGGACAGGGTTCCTACCCTATGGCTACACCTTC	CASITGTGFLPYGYTF
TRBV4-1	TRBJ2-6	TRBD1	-	TGCGCCAGCAGCCGAGTTCAGGACAGGGATACCAACGTCCTGACTTTC	CASSRVQDRDTNVLTF
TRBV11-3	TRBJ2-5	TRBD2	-	TGTGCCAGCAGCCAAGGGACTATTCAAGAGACCCAGTACTTC	CASSQGTIQETQYF
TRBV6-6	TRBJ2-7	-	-	TGTGCCAGCAGTCCGGAGGACGGTAGCTCCTACGAGCAGTACTTC	CASSPEDGSSYEQYF
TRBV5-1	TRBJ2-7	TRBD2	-	TGCGCCAGCAGCCCTCGGACTAGCGGAATCTACGAGCAGTACTTC	CASSPRTSGIYEQYF
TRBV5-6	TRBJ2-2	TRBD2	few	TGTGCCAGCAGCTCTTTTGGGGGGGAGACAGCCAACACCGGGGAGCTGTTTTTT	CASSSFGGETANTGELFF
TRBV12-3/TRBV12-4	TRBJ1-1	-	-	TGTGCCAGCAGTTTCGCTCTGGCGGATCTTGAAGCTTTCTTT	CASSFALADLEAFF
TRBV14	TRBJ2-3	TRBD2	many	TGTGCCAGCAGCCCCTCGGGAGGAGGGGATACGCAGTATTTT	CASSPSGGGDTQYF
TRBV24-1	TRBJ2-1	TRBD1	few	TGTGCCACCAGTGATTTGCGGGACAGGGGCACTAATGAGCAGTTCTTC	CATSDLRDRGTNEQFF
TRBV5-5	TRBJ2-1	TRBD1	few	TGTGCCAGCAGCTTCTATATCGTCCCGACAGGGTGGACCTACAATGAGCAGTTCTTC	CASSFYIVPTGWTYNEQFF
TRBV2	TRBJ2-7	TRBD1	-	TGTGCCAGCGTAGACAGGGAATTTTCCTACGAGCAGTACTTC	CASVDREFSYEQYF
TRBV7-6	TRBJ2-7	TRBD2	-	TGTGCCAGCAGCTTCATGTCTTTCGGACTAGCTATAGGCTACGAGCAGTACTTC	CASSFMSFGLAIGYEQYF
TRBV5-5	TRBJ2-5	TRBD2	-	TGTGCCAGCAGCTTTTACTCGGGGGGTCAAGAGACCCAGTACTTC	CASSFYSGGQETQYF
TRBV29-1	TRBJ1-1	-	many	TGCAGCGTTGATAATCCGGACCTAAGCTACACTGAAGCTTTCTTT	CSVDNPDLSYTEAFF
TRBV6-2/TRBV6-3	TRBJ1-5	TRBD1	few	TGTGCCAGCAGCCATCAAAGCGGACAGGGGGCTAATAGTCAGCCCCAGCATTTT	CASSHQSGQGANSQPQHF
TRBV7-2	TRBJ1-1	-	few	TGTGCCAGCAGCTCGTGGATAACCGACACTGAAGCTTTCTTT	CASSSWITDTEAFF
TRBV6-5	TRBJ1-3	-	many	TGTGCCAGCAGTTACGACTCTGGAAACACCATATATTTT	CASSYDSGNTIYF